This T cell receptor (beta chain) was profiled in a study of cytomegalovirus exposure and HLA in healthy donors. Study background: A prior study identified 120 million or so unique TCR beta sequences from 190 million or so T cells. Whole-study results and caveats: It was shown in a later analysis that HLA-associated TCR beta chains were more clonally expanded than other, equally common chains. Later work found that TCR association rates differed between HLA loci; DRB1 had the most and HLA-C the fewest.

With 60 Vbeta and 13 Jbeta primers, the PCR was carried out. Some clones are missing from TCRdb's copy, which holds only in-frame ones; the method was immunoSEQ multiplex PCR. The top ten clones hold roughly 1.9% of a sample with around 150,000 clones, more than 60% of them seen once. As to this clone: Its target is unknown.

Sequencing was done on a sample of PBMCs. The receptor's source is a male donor in good health and CMV-seronegative.

The DNA for the CDR3 is TGTGCCAGCAGCCCACAGGGGAACACTGAAGCTTTCTTT. The encoded protein is CASSPQGNTEAFF. This sequence joins TRBV5-4 and TRBJ1-1, with D tentatively TRBD1 (6 bases). Germline CDR1 reads SGHNT; CDR2 reads YYREEE (reference sequence). The CDR3 totals 13 residues. The germline V and J ends were trimmed by 4 bases and 1 base, with 8 bases remaining between them.